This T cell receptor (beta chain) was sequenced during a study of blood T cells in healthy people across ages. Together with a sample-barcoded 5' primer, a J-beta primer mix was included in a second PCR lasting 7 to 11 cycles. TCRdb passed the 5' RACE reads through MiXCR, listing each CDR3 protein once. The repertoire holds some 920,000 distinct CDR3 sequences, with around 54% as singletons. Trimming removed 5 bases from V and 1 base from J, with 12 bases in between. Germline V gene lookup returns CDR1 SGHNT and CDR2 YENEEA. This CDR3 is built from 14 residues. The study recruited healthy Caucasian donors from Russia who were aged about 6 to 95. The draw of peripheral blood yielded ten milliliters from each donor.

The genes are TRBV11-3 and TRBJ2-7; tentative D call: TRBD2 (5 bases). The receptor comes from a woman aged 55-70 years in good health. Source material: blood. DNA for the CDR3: TGTGCCAGCAGCCCAACTAGTCAGTCCTACGAGCAGTACTTC. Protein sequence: CASSPTSQSYEQYF.